The rows below give T cell receptor beta chains drawn from one sample of a study of CD8+CD57+ T cells in acquired aplastic anemia. TCRdb re-called the reads through MiXCR, storing one row per CDR3 protein. The sample has some 42,000 distinct CDR3 sequences, 65% to 70% seen once. Sequencing input: sorted CD4+, CD8+, or CD8+CD57+ T cells (not recorded which) from PBMCs. Receptors originate from a human donor in good health, serving as a control. Both conserved end residues are part of each CDR3. The D gene is left open where the match is weak. Size is omitted from some rows. Given values are once, few, many or a class for expanded clones.

J gene | clone size | V gene | D gene | CDR3 DNA | CDR3 protein
TRBJ2-7 | - | TRBV7-2 | - | TGTGCCAGCAGCTTAACGGGGCTGGGTTCCTACGAGCAGTACTTC | CASSLTGLGSYEQYF
TRBJ1-1 | - | TRBV2 | - | TGTGCCAGCAGTGTGAATGGGAACACTGAAGCTTTCTTT | CASSVNGNTEAFF
TRBJ2-7 | - | TRBV11-1 | TRBD2 | TGTGCCAGCAGCTCCATGACTAGCGGGTCCATATCCTACGAGCAGTACTTC | CASSSMTSGSISYEQYF
TRBJ2-1 | few | TRBV24-1 | - | TGTGCCACCAGCGATTCAAACAATGAGCAGTCCTTC | CATSDSNNEQSF
TRBJ1-6 | - | TRBV24-1 | - | TGTGCCACCAGTGATTCATATTCACCCCTCCACTTT | CATSDSYSPLHF
TRBJ1-2 | - | TRBV7-2 | - | TGTGCCAGCAGCCGGGACACGAACTATGGCTACACCTTC | CASSRDTNYGYTF
TRBJ2-5 | - | TRBV19 | - | TGTGCCAGTAGTATGGGCCAGGTCCAAGAGACCCAGTACTTC | CASSMGQVQETQYF
TRBJ2-5 | many | TRBV6-2/TRBV6-3 | TRBD2 | TGTGCCAGCAGTTACCCGACTAGCGGGCAAGAGACCCAGTACTTC | CASSYPTSGQETQYF
TRBJ1-1 | medium-sized | TRBV15 | - | TGTGCCACCAGCCTTCGGGACACTGAAGCTTTCTTT | CATSLRDTEAFF
TRBJ2-5 | medium-sized | TRBV7-9 | TRBD2 | TGTGCCAGCAGAGACGGGGGGGCAGAAGAGACCCAGTACTTC | CASRDGGAEETQYF
TRBJ2-6 | - | TRBV9 | - | TGTGCCAGCAGCGTAGACCTGTCTGGGGCCAACGTCCTGACTTTC | CASSVDLSGANVLTF
TRBJ2-5 | - | TRBV2 | TRBD2 | TGTGCCAGCAGTGTCGTGGCTAGCGGAGAGACCCAGTACTTC | CASSVVASGETQYF
TRBJ2-3 | - | TRBV10-2 | - | TGCGCCAGCAGTGAGTCGCGGGATACGCAGTATTTT | CASSESRDTQYF
TRBJ2-3 | many | TRBV18 | - | TGTGCCAGCTCACCACAGGGGATCACAGATACGCAGTATTTT | CASSPQGITDTQYF
TRBJ1-4 | few | TRBV7-9 | - | TGTGCCAGCAGCTTTACAACTAATGAAAAACTGTTTTTT | CASSFTTNEKLFF
TRBJ2-7 | - | TRBV7-6 | TRBD2 | TGTGCCAGCAGCCCTAGCGGGAACTCCTACGAGCAGTACTTC | CASSPSGNSYEQYF
TRBJ2-7 | medium-sized | TRBV24-1 | TRBD1 | TGTGCCACCAGTCGGACAGGGGACTCCTACGAGCAGTACTTC | CATSRTGDSYEQYF
TRBJ2-2 | once | TRBV4-3 | - | TGCGCCAGCAGCCAAGATCAAGGAGGGTCCGGGGAGCTGTTTTTT | CASSQDQGGSGELFF
TRBJ1-5 | - | TRBV7-2 | - | TGTGCCAGTAGTCAGAAACAGGGATCGCTCAATCAGCCCCAGCATTTT | CASSQKQGSLNQPQHF
TRBJ2-7 | - | TRBV5-1 | - | TGCGCCAGCAGCATCCGACAGTCCTACGAGCAGTACTTC | CASSIRQSYEQYF
TRBJ1-2 | once | TRBV2 | - | TGTGCCACCCTCAGCGGGTTCCCTAACTATGGCTACACCTTC | CATLSGFPNYGYTF
TRBJ2-7 | few | TRBV7-9 | - | TGTGCCAGCAGCCGCCGGGAAGTCTACGAGCAGTACTTC | CASSRREVYEQYF
TRBJ2-6 | - | TRBV20-1 | - | TGCAGTGCTACGACGGGACGGCCCTCTGGGGCCAACGTCCTGACTTTC | CSATTGRPSGANVLTF
TRBJ1-5 | - | TRBV19 | - | TGTGCCAGTAGTATGTCCCGGGGGCAGCATTTT | CASSMSRGQHF
TRBJ2-1 | medium-sized | TRBV9 | TRBD2 | TGTGCCAGCAGCGCTAGCGGGGAGGCCTACAATGAGCAGTTCTTC | CASSASGEAYNEQFF
TRBJ2-7 | once | TRBV7-2 | TRBD1 | TGTGCCAGCAGCTTAGGTACAGGGGGCGAGCAGTACTTC | CASSLGTGGEQYF
TRBJ2-7 | - | TRBV4-2 | - | TGTGCCAGCAGCCGACAGAGCAATGGGGACGAGCAGTACTTC | CASSRQSNGDEQYF
TRBJ2-1 | - | TRBV10-1 | TRBD1 | TGCGCCAGCAGCAGGACAGGACTTCGGAATGAGCAGTTCTTC | CASSRTGLRNEQFF
TRBJ1-3 | once | TRBV29-1 | - | TGCAGCGTTCCAGACAGCACCTCTGGAAACACCATATATTTT | CSVPDSTSGNTIYF
TRBJ2-3 | - | TRBV19 | TRBD2 | TGTGCCAGTAGTAGTCCTAGCGGGGGGCAGTATTTT | CASSSPSGGQYF
TRBJ1-1 | - | TRBV10-3 | - | TGTGCCATCATGGGAGGGGGGGCAGGGACTGAAGCTTTCTTT | CAIMGGGAGTEAFF
TRBJ2-5 | many | TRBV5-4 | - | TGTGCCAGCAGCTTGAGAGGGGACGGTAAAGAGACCCAGTACTTC | CASSLRGDGKETQYF
TRBJ2-7 | medium-sized | TRBV29-1 | - | TGCAGCGTTGAAGATCGTTGGGGAGACTACGAGCAGTACTTC | CSVEDRWGDYEQYF
TRBJ2-3 | many | TRBV5-6 | - | TGTGCCAGCAGCGCGGGCGGGAACACAGATACGCAGTATTTT | CASSAGGNTDTQYF
TRBJ1-5 | - | TRBV12-3/TRBV12-4 | - | TGTGCCAGCAGTTTCAGCAGACTGTATAGCAATCAGCCCCAGCATTTT | CASSFSRLYSNQPQHF
TRBJ1-5 | - | TRBV7-6 | - | TGTGCCAGCAGCTTAGAGGGGAGTCAGCCCCAGCATTTT | CASSLEGSQPQHF
TRBJ1-2 | once | TRBV7-3 | - | TGTGCCAGCAGCCCCGGGACGACGGGGGGCTACACCTTC | CASSPGTTGGYTF
TRBJ1-2 | - | TRBV2 | - | TGTGCCAGCAGTTTGGGGGTTTGGGGCTACACCTTC | CASSLGVWGYTF
TRBJ2-1 | - | TRBV7-3 | TRBD2 | TGTGCCAGCAGCTTAATCCCTCGAAGCGGGGCAACCAATGAGCAGTTCTTC | CASSLIPRSGATNEQFF
TRBJ2-7 | - | TRBV30 | TRBD1 | TGTGCCTGGAGGGGGACAGGTCGCTCCTACGAGCAGTACTTC | CAWRGTGRSYEQYF
TRBJ1-2 | - | TRBV9 | - | TGTGCCAGCAGCGCCAGCATCTATGGCTACACCTTC | CASSASIYGYTF
TRBJ2-6 | - | TRBV25-1 | TRBD1 | TGTGCCAGCAGTGACCACAGGGGTTCTGGGGCCAACGTCCTGACTTTC | CASSDHRGSGANVLTF
TRBJ2-5 | - | TRBV11-2 | - | TGTGCCAGCAGCTCGGAGGGGGGTCGGCCCCAAGAGACCCAGTACTTC | CASSSEGGRPQETQYF
TRBJ1-3 | - | TRBV19 | - | TGTGCCAGTAGTAGCACGGTGAGCTCTGGAAACACCATATATTTT | CASSSTVSSGNTIYF
TRBJ1-6 | - | TRBV7-2 | - | TGTGCCAGCAGCGAGACTAATTCACCCCTCCACTTT | CASSETNSPLHF